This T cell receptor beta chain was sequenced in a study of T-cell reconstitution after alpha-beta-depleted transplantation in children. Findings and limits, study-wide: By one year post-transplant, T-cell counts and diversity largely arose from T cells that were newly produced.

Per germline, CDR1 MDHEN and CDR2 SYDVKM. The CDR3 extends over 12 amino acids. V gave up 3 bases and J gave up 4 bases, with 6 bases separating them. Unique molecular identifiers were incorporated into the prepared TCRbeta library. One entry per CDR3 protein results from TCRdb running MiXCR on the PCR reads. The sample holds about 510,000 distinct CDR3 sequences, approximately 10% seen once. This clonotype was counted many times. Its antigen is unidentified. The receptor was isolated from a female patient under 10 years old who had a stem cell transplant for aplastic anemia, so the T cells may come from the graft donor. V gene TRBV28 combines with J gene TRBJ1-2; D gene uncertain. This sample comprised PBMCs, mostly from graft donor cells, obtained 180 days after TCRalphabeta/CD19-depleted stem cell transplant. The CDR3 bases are TGTGCCAGCAGTTTCGGCAGCTATGGCTACACCTTC. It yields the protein CASSFGSYGYTF.